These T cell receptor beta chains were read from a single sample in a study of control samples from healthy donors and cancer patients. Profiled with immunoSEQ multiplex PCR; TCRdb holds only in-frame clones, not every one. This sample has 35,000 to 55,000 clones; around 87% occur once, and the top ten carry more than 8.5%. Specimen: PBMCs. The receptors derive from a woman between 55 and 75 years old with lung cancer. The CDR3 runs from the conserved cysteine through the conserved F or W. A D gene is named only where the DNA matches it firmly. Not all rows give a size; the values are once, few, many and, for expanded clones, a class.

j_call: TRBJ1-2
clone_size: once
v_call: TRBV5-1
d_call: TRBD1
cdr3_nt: TGCGCCAGCAGCTTGGGGCCGGACAGGGGGCCCGATGGCTACACCTTC
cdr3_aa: CASSLGPDRGPDGYTF

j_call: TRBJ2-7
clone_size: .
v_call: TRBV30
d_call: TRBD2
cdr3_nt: TGTGCCTGGAGTCGTTTGCGGGAGGGAGAGCAGTACTTC
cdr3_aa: CAWSRLREGEQYF

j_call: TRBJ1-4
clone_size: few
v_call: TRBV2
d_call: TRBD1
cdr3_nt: TGTGCCAGCAGTCGACAGGGGATGGGTGAAAAACTGTTTTTT
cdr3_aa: CASSRQGMGEKLFF

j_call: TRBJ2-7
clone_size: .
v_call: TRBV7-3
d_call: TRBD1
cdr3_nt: TGTGCCAGCAGCAAAGGACAGGGTGTTCCCTACGAGCAGTACTTC
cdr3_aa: CASSKGQGVPYEQYF

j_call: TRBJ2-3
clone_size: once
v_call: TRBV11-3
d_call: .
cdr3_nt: TGTGCCAGCAGCCCCGGGGGTGAAGAAACAGATACGCAGTATTTT
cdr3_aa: CASSPGGEETDTQYF

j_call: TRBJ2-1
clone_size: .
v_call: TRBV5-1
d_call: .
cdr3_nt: TGCGCCAGCAGCTTGGATCCGGGCTCCTACAATGAGCAGTTCTTC
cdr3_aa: CASSLDPGSYNEQFF

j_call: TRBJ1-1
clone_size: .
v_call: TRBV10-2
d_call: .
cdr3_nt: TGCGCCAGCAGTGAGCAGAGGGACACTGAAGCTTTCTTT
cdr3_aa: CASSEQRDTEAFF

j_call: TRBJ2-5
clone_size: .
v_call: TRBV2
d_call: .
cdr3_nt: TGTGCCACCCCGCGGAGGCGGGACGAGCAAGAGACCCAGTACTTC
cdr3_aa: CATPRRRDEQETQYF

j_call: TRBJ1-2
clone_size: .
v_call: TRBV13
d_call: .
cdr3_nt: TGTGCCAGCAGCTTAAGTATGGACAGAAACTATGGCTACACCTTC
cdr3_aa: CASSLSMDRNYGYTF

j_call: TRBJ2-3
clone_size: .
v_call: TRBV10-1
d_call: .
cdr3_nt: TGCGCCAGCAGTGAGTCGAAGCCGGCAGATACGCAGTATTTT
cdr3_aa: CASSESKPADTQYF

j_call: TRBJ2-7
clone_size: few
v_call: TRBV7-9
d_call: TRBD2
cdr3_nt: TGTGCCAGCAGCTTATTGTGGGAGGGGTCCTACGAGCAGTACTTC
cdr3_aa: CASSLLWEGSYEQYF

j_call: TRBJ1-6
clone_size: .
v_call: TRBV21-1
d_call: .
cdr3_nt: TGTGCCAGCAGCAACGATCAGGATCGGGTTTCACCCCTCCACTTT
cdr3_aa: CASSNDQDRVSPLHF

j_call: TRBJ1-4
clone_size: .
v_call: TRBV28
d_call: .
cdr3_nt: TGTGCCAGCACCTCCTATGAAAAACTGTTTTTT
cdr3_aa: CASTSYEKLFF

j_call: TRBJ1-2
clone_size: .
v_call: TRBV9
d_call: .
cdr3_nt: TGTGCCAGCAGCGTAGTAAGCCCAGCTAACTATGGCTACACCTTC
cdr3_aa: CASSVVSPANYGYTF

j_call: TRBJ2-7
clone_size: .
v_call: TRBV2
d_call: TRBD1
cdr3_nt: TGTGCCAGCAGGATGGACAGGGGTGGCAACGAGCAGTACTTC
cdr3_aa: CASRMDRGGNEQYF

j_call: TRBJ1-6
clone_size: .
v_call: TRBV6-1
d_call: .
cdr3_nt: TGTGCCAGCAGTGAAAGGGCGAACCTACCCCTCCACTTT
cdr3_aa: CASSERANLPLHF

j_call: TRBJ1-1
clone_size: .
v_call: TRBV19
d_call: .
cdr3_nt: TGTGCCAGCAACATAGGGAACACTGAAGCTTTCTTT
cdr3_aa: CASNIGNTEAFF

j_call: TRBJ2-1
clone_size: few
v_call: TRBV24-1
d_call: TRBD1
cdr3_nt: TGTGCCACCAGTGGGGCCCGGGACAGGATTACCAATGAGCAGTTCTTC
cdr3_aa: CATSGARDRITNEQFF

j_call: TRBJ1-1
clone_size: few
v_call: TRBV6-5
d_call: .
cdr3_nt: TGTGCCAGCACATACGGGGGTAACACTGAAGCTTTCTTT
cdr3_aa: CASTYGGNTEAFF